This paragraph reports one T cell receptor (beta chain). Antigen unknown. These data originate in a study of tissue T cells after allogeneic stem cell transplantation. The wider study: Pathologist review favored tissue samples showing histologically apparent lymphocytes. Study outcomes and limitations: Motif-based clustering found tissue-specific repertoire signatures shared across patients, though few clones were shared. Which tissue TCRs were alloreactive or antigen-specific was not determined. Some clones might be persisting host cells.

Measured with immunoSEQ multiplex PCR; TCRdb has only the in-frame clones, and not every one. The table includes 10,000 to 15,000 clones, approximately 70% detected once. The sample was tissue from the right colon, taken at autopsy. The clonotype comes from a woman aged 18 to 55 with breast cancer.

The CDR3: CASRPGGREAFF. The DNA for the CDR3 is TGTGCCAGCAGGCCCGGGGGGAGGGAAGCTTTCTTT. The chain links TRBV6-5 to TRBJ1-1; maybe TRBD1 (5 bases). The CDR3 is 12 residues long. V lost 6 bases, J lost 8 bases, and 13 bases lay in between. In germline, CDR1 is MNHEY, CDR2 SVGAGI.